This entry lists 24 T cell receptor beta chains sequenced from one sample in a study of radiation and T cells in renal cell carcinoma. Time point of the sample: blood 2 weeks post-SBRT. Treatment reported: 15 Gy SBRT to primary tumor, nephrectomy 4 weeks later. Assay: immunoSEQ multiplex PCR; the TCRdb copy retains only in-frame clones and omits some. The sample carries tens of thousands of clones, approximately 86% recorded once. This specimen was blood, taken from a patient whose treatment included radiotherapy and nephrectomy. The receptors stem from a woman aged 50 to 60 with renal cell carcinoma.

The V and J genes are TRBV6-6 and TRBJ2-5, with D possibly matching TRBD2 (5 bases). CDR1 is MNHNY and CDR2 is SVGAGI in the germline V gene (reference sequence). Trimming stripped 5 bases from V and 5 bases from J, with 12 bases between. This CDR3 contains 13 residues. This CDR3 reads CASSTGRVETQYF. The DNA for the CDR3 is TGTGCCAGCAGTACGGGAAGAGTGGAGACCCAGTACTTC.

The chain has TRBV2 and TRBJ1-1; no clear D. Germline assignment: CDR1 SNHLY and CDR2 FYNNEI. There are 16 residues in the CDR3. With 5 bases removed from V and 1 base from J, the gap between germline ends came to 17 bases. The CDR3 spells CASSTGSPKGNTEAFF. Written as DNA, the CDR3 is TGTGCCAGCAGTACCGGGAGCCCAAAGGGGAACACTGAAGCTTTCTTT.

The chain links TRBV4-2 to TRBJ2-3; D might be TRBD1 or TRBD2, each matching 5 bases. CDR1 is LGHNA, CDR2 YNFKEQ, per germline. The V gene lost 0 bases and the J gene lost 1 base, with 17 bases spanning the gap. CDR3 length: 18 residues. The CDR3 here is CASSQDWVTRGGTDTQYF. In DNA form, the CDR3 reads TGTGCCAGCAGCCAAGATTGGGTGACGCGAGGGGGCACAGATACGCAGTATTTT.

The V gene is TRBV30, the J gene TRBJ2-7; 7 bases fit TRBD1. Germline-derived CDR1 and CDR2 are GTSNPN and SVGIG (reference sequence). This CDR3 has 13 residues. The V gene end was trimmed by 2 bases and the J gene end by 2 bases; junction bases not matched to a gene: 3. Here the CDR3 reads CAWSPGTAYEQYF. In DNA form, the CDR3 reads TGTGCCTGGAGTCCCGGGACAGCCTACGAGCAGTACTTC.

The CDR3 reads CASSVRDSHEETQYF. Written as DNA, the CDR3 is TGTGCCAGCAGCGTAAGGGACTCGCATGAAGAGACCCAGTACTTC. The chain links TRBV6-1 to TRBJ2-5; tentative D call: TRBD2 (6 bases). The CDR3 is made up of 15 amino acids. V was shortened by 6 bases and J by 3 bases, with 17 bases between the two germline ends. The V gene's germline CDR1 is MNHNS and CDR2 SASEGT.

The CDR3 spells CASSPMRGDYGYTF. In nucleotides, the CDR3 is TGTGCCAGCAGCCCAATGAGGGGGGACTATGGCTACACCTTC. This chain uses TRBV7-2 with TRBJ1-2, with D maybe TRBD1 (6 bases). CDR3 size: 14 residues. Germline CDR1 and CDR2: SGHTA and FQGNSA. Trimming left V 5 bases short and J 3 bases short, with 13 bases between.

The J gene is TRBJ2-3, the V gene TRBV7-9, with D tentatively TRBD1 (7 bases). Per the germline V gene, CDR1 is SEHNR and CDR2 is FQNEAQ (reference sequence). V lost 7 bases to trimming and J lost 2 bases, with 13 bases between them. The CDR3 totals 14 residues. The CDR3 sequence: CASTRGEHTDTQYF. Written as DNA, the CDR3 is TGTGCCAGCACCAGGGGGGAACACACAGATACGCAGTATTTT.

CDR3 bases: TGCGCCAGTACTGAAGCGGGGGAATACAATGAGCAGTTCTTC. It is translated as CASTEAGEYNEQFF. The chain combines TRBV5-1 with TRBJ2-1; 8 positions match TRBD2. Germline CDR1 reads SGHRS; CDR2 reads YFSETQ. After removal of 8 bases from V and 4 bases from J, the junction contained 8 bases not matched to a gene. The CDR3 totals 14 residues. Together with reference TRBV5-1 and TRBJ2-1, the CDR3 gives the full variable domain: KAGVTQTPRYLIKTRGQQVTLSCSPISGHRSVSWYQQTPGQGLQFLFEYFSETQRNKGNFPGRFSGRQFSNSRSEMNVSTLELGDSALYLCASTEAGEYNEQFFGPGTRLTVL.

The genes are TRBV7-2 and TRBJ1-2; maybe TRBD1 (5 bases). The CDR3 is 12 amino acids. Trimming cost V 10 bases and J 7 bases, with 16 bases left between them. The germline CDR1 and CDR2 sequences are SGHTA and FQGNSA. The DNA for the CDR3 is TGTGCCATCTGGGGGAGGGAACCTGGCTACACCTTC. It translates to CAIWGREPGYTF.

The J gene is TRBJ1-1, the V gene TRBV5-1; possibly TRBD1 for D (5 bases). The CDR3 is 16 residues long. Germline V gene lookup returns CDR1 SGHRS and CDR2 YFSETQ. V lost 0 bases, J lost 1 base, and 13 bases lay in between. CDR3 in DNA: TGCGCCAGCAGCTTGGATGGGTCAGGGACGAACACTGAAGCTTTCTTT. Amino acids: CASSLDGSGTNTEAFF.

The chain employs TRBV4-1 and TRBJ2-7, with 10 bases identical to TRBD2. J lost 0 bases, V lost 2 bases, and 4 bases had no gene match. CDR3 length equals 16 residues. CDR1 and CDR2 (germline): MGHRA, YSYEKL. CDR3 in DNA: TGCGCCAGCAGCCAAATAAGGACTAGCGGCTCCTACGAGCAGTACTTC. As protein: CASSQIRTSGSYEQYF.

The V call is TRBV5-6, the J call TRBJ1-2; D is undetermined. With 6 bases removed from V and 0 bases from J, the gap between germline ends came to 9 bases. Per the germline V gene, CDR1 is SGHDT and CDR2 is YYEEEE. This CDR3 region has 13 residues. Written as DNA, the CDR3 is TGTGCCAGCACCCGTCCCCCTAACTATGGCTACACCTTC. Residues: CASTRPPNYGYTF.

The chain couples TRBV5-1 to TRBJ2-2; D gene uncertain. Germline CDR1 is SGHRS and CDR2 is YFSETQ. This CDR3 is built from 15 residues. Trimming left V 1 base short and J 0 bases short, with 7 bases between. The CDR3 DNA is TGCGCCAGCAGCTTGAACGCCGCGAACACCGGGGAGCTGTTTTTT. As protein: CASSLNAANTGELFF.

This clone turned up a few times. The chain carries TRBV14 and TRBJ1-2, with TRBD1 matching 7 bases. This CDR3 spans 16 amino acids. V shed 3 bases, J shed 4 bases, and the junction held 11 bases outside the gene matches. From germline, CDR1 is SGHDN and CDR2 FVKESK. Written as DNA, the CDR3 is TGTGCCAGCAGCCAGAGGCGAGGGGGCTTAGGCTATGGCTACACCTTC. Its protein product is CASSQRRGGLGYGYTF.

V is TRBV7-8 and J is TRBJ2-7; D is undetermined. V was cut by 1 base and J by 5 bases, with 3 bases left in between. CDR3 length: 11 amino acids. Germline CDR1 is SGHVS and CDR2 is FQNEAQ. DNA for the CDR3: TGTGCCAGCAGCTTAGTCCACGAGCAGTACTTC. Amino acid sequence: CASSLVHEQYF.

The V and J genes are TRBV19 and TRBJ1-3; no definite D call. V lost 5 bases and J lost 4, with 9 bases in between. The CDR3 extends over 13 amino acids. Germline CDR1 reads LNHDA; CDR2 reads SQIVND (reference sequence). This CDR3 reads CASSSGSGNTIYF. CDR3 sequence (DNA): TGTGCCAGTAGTTCGGGAAGCGGAAACACCATATATTTT.

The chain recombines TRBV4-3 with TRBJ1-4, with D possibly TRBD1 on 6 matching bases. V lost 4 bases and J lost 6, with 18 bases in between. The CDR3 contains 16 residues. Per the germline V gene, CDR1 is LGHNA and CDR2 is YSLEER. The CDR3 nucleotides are TGCGCCAGCAGCCGGAATCCGGGACAAAGGGATGAAAAACTGTTTTTT. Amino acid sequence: CASSRNPGQRDEKLFF.

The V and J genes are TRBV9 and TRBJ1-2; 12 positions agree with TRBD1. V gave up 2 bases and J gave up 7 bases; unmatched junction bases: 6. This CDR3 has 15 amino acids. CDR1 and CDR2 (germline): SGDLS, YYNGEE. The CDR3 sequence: CASSVSGTGGAGYTF. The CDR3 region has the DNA TGTGCCAGCAGCGTTTCCGGGACAGGGGGCGCTGGCTACACCTTC.

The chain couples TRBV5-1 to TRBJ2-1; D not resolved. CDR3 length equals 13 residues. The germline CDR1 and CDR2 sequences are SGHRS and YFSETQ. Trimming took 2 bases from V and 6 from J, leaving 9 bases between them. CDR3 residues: CASSLGLSNEQFF. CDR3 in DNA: TGCGCCAGCAGCTTAGGGCTAAGCAATGAGCAGTTCTTC.

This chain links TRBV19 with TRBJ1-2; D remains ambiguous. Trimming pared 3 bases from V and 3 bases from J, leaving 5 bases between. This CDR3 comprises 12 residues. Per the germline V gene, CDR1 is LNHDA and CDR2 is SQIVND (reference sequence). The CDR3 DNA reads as TGTGCCAGTAGTATGAGACACTATGGCTACACCTTC. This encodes CASSMRHYGYTF.

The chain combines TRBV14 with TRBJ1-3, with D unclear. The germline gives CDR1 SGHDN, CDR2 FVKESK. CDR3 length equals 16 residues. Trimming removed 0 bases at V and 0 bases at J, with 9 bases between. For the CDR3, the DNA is TGTGCCAGCAGCCAAGAGGGGAGAAGCTCTGGAAACACCATATATTTT. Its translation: CASSQEGRSSGNTIYF.

The CDR3 loop reads CASSVRAGTSAGELFF. The CDR3 DNA is TGTGCCAGCAGCGTTCGGGCCGGGACTTCGGCCGGGGAGCTGTTTTTT. The gene calls are TRBV9 and TRBJ2-2; D possibly corresponds to TRBD2 (6 bases). This CDR3 comprises 16 residues. Trimming cost V 2 bases and J 6 bases, with 17 bases left between them. Germline V lookup: CDR1 SGDLS, CDR2 YYNGEE.

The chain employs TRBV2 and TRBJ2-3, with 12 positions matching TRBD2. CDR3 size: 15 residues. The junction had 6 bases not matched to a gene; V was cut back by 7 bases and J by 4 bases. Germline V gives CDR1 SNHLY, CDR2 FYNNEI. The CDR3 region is CASTGLAGGADTQYF. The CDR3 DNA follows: TGTGCCAGCACGGGTCTAGCGGGAGGGGCAGATACGCAGTATTTT.

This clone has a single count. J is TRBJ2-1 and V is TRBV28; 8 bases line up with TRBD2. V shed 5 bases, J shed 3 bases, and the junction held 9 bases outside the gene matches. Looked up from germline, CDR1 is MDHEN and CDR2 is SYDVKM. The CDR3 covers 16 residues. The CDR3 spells CASSPHNGRDYNEQFF. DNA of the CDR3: TGTGCCAGCAGTCCTCATAACGGGAGGGACTACAATGAGCAGTTCTTC. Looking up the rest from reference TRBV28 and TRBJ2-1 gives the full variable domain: DVKVTQSSRYLVKRTGEKVFLECVQDMDHENMFWYRQDPGLGLRLIYFSYDVKMKEKGDIPEGYSVSREKKERFSLILESASTNQTSMYLCASSPHNGRDYNEQFFGPGTRLTVL.